These 32 T cell receptor beta chains share one sample of origin, sequenced in a study of blood T cell repertoires in COVID-19. Data came from immunoSEQ multiplex PCR; TCRdb stores just in-frame clones and leaves some out. Of around 150,000 clones listed, 80% to 85% were seen once; the top ten hold roughly 9.2%. Sequencing was done on a sample of peripheral blood. The origin of the receptors is an elderly woman with active or convalescent COVID-19.

The gene calls are TRBV27 and TRBJ2-1; D gene ambiguous. The CDR3 totals 13 residues. Germline lookup yields CDR1 MNHEY and CDR2 SMNVEV (reference sequence). V was clipped by 4 bases and J by 1 base, with 5 bases between them. CDR3 sequence reads: CASSSVSYNEQFF. The CDR3 DNA reads as TGTGCCAGCAGTTCGGTGTCCTACAATGAGCAGTTCTTC.

J is TRBJ1-3 and V is TRBV19, with D possibly matching TRBD1 (6 bases). Germline CDR1 is LNHDA and CDR2 is SQIVND (reference sequence). The CDR3 runs 16 residues. The V and J ends lost 5 bases and 0 bases respectively, with 14 bases between them. The CDR3 here is CASSSTTGLSGNTIYF. DNA for the CDR3: TGTGCCAGTAGTTCGACGACAGGCCTCTCTGGAAACACCATATATTTT.

The chain joins TRBV5-1 to TRBJ1-1, with 9 bases matching TRBD1. The CDR3 runs to 15 residues. Trimming at V came to 3 bases and at J to 1 base, leaving 4 bases not matched to a gene. Germline loops: CDR1 SGHRS, CDR2 YFSETQ. The CDR3 reads CASSYAGQGNTEAFF. CDR3 sequence (DNA): TGCGCCAGCAGCTACGCGGGACAGGGGAACACTGAAGCTTTCTTT.

V gene TRBV10-1 combines with J gene TRBJ2-1, with TRBD1 matching over 7 bases. The CDR3 covers 13 residues. Germline V gives CDR1 WNHNN, CDR2 SYGVQD (reference sequence). Trimming removed 2 bases from V and 10 bases from J; junction bases left unmatched: 5. CDR3 in DNA: TGCGCCAGCAGTGAGACCCGGGACAGCGAGCAGTTCTTC. It is translated as CASSETRDSEQFF.

This clone has just a few counts. The V gene is TRBV5-1, the J gene TRBJ1-3, with TRBD1 as a possible D gene (5 bases). Germline CDR1 and CDR2: SGHRS and YFSETQ. V lost 4 bases and J lost 0, with 11 bases in between. The CDR3 has 15 amino acids. DNA for the CDR3: TGCGCCAGCAGCCGTGACAGAACCTCTGGAAACACCATATATTTT. It specifies CASSRDRTSGNTIYF.

This chain uses TRBV9 with TRBJ1-5; D is possibly TRBD1 (5 bases). Per the germline V gene, CDR1 is SGDLS and CDR2 is YYNGEE. CDR3 length equals 15 residues. The V end lost 3 bases, the J end lost 6 bases, and 16 bases lay between the germline ends. CDR3 DNA sequence: TGTGCCAGCAGCGCGGGACTATGGCATAGTCAGCCCCAGCATTTT. Translating gives CASSAGLWHSQPQHF. The whole variable domain, filled in from reference TRBV9 and TRBJ1-5, reads DSGVTQTPKHLITATGQRVTLRCSPRSGDLSVYWYQQSLDQGLQFLIQYYNGEERAKGNILERFSAQQFPDLHSELNLSSLELGDSALYFCASSAGLWHSQPQHFGDGTRLSIL.

This clone was seen once. The J gene is TRBJ1-2, the V gene TRBV9; D unclear. CDR3 length: 12 residues. Trimming took off 0 bases at V and 8 bases at J, with 8 bases between the two ends. The V gene's germline CDR1 is SGDLS and CDR2 YYNGEE. The CDR3 DNA follows: TGTGCCAGCAGCGTAGGAGGAACCGGCTACACCTTC. Amino acids: CASSVGGTGYTF. Filled out from reference TRBV9 and TRBJ1-2, the complete variable domain reads DSGVTQTPKHLITATGQRVTLRCSPRSGDLSVYWYQQSLDQGLQFLIQYYNGEERAKGNILERFSAQQFPDLHSELNLSSLELGDSALYFCASSVGGTGYTFGSGTRLTVV.

This clone was counted a few times. The chain carries TRBV19 and TRBJ1-6; D is possibly TRBD1 (5 bases). Germline V gene sequence: CDR1 LNHDA, CDR2 SQIVND (reference sequence). V was clipped by 6 bases and J by 10 bases, with 16 bases between them. This CDR3 is 14 amino acids long. The CDR3 nucleotides are TGTGCCAGTAGCCCGAGTGGGGCCCTATCACCCCTCCACTTT. It is translated as CASSPSGALSPLHF.

The V call is TRBV9, the J call TRBJ2-2, with D possibly being TRBD2 (6 bases). V lost 1 base, J lost 7 bases, and 11 bases lay in between. The CDR3 is 14 amino acids. From germline, CDR1 is SGDLS and CDR2 YYNGEE. The DNA of the CDR3 is TGTGCCAGCAGCGTACGACTAGAGGGCGGGGAGCTGTTTTTT. Translation: CASSVRLEGGELFF.

The chain employs TRBV10-3 and TRBJ2-3, with D perhaps matching TRBD1 (6 bases). The V and J ends lost 1 base and 8 bases respectively, with 10 bases between them. Germline CDR1 reads ENHRY; CDR2 reads SYGVKD. This CDR3 has 13 residues. CDR3 region: CAISEWDISTQYF. The DNA for the CDR3 is TGTGCCATCAGTGAGTGGGACATAAGTACGCAGTATTTT.

This clone showed up just once. The chain combines TRBV9 with TRBJ1-5, with TRBD1 matching 9 bases. CDR1 is SGDLS and CDR2 is YYNGEE in the germline V gene. Losses at the gene ends were 3 bases for V and 7 bases for J; bases not matched to a gene: 8. This CDR3 region has 15 residues. CDR3 in DNA: TGTGCCAGCAGCGCCGAAGGGACAGGGAACCAGCCCCAGCATTTT. Its protein is CASSAEGTGNQPQHF.

The genes are TRBV23-1 and TRBJ1-6; the D is unclear. TRBV23-1 is classed as an ORF, of uncertain function. The CDR3 loop spans 14 amino acids. The V gene lost 7 bases and the J gene lost 4 bases, with 11 bases spanning the gap. Here the CDR3 reads CASKIVYYNSPLHF. The CDR3 DNA reads as TGCGCCAGCAAGATAGTATATTATAATTCACCCCTCCACTTT.

The rearrangement links TRBV10-2 to TRBJ1-2; maybe TRBD1 (6 bases). The CDR3 loop spans 14 amino acids. CDR1 is WSHSY, CDR2 SAAADI, per germline. V lost 0 bases and J 6 bases, leaving 11 bases between the germline ends. The CDR3 nucleotides read TGCGCCAGCAGTGAGTCGTCGGCAGGGGATGGCTACACCTTC. Residues: CASSESSAGDGYTF.

The genes are TRBV6-2 or TRBV6-3 and TRBJ1-6; 7 nucleotides agree with TRBD1. J was trimmed by 2 bases and V by 0 bases; bases with no gene match: 1. Germline V gene sequence: CDR1 MNHEY, CDR2 SVGEGT. CDR3 length: 16 amino acids. The CDR3 spells CASSYSTGAYNSPLHF. The CDR3 bases are TGTGCCAGCAGTTACTCAACAGGGGCCTATAATTCACCCCTCCACTTT.

The J gene is TRBJ1-5, the V gene TRBV30; D remains unclear. The germline gives CDR1 GTSNPN, CDR2 SVGIG (reference sequence). Trimming removed 0 bases from V and 7 bases from J, with 16 bases in between. This CDR3 is built from 15 residues. The CDR3 is CAWSVPGRGGQPQHF. CDR3 sequence (DNA): TGTGCCTGGAGTGTACCTGGCCGCGGTGGACAGCCCCAGCATTTT.

The gene calls are TRBV6-5 and TRBJ1-4, with 7 bases identical to TRBD1. Germline lookup yields CDR1 MNHEY and CDR2 SVGAGI. The V and J ends lost 5 bases and 2 bases, in that order; junction bases with no gene match: 2. This CDR3 is built from 14 residues. The CDR3 region is CASSQQGTNEKLFF. CDR3 nucleotide sequence: TGTGCCAGCAGTCAACAGGGGACTAATGAAAAACTGTTTTTT.

This rearrangement joins TRBV12-3 or TRBV12-4 to TRBJ1-2; a weak D match, TRBD1 (5 bases). V was trimmed by 2 bases and J by 7 bases, leaving 5 bases between them. The CDR3 has 11 residues. CDR3 DNA: TGTGCCAGCAGTTTAAGGGGTGGCTACACCTTC. It encodes CASSLRGGYTF.

The rearrangement uses TRBV6-5 and TRBJ1-2, with D possibly being TRBD1 (6 bases). This CDR3 has 14 amino acids. The germline V gene encodes CDR1 MNHEY and CDR2 SVGAGI. Between the trimmed V and J ends, which lost 6 bases and 9 bases, there was a span of 20 bases. The CDR3 region is CASRTTGSSGSYTF. In nucleotides, the CDR3 is TGTGCCAGCAGAACAACAGGGAGCTCGGGCAGCTACACCTTC.

Here the CDR3 reads CASSLVSGRVPGNTIYF. Here the CDR3 DNA reads TGTGCCAGCAGCTTAGTTTCTGGCAGGGTTCCTGGAAACACCATATATTTT. This sequence joins TRBV7-9 and TRBJ1-3, with D possibly matching TRBD1 (5 bases). Germline CDR1 is SEHNR and CDR2 is FQNEAQ (reference sequence). The CDR3 runs to 17 residues. Trimming cost V 1 base and J 2 bases, with 15 bases left between them.

CDR3 sequence: CASSGPVPNYGYTF. CDR3 in DNA: TGTGCCAGTAGTGGGCCAGTTCCTAACTATGGCTACACCTTC. The chain has TRBV19 and TRBJ1-2; D unresolved. The germline V gene has CDR1 LNHDA and CDR2 SQIVND (reference sequence). The CDR3 totals 14 residues. V shed 5 bases and J shed 0 bases, with 10 bases lying between them.

In its sample, this clone was seen once. The chain couples TRBV6-2 or TRBV6-3 to TRBJ2-3, with a weak D call TRBD2 (5 bases). Germline V CDR1 and CDR2: MNHEY, SVGEGT. Deletions cut 2 bases from V and 3 bases from J, with 15 bases between. The CDR3 is 16 residues long. This CDR3 reads CASSYMRVSGTDTQYF. CDR3 coding DNA: TGTGCCAGCAGTTACATGCGGGTTAGTGGGACAGATACGCAGTATTTT.

This clone was found a few times. The V gene is TRBV19, the J gene TRBJ1-1; maybe TRBD1 (5 bases). The CDR3 has 14 amino acids. The V gene's germline CDR1 is LNHDA and CDR2 SQIVND (reference sequence). Trimming left V 2 bases short and J 7 bases short, with 14 bases between. The CDR3 loop reads CASSIRRGADEAFF. The CDR3 DNA follows: TGTGCCAGTAGTATACGAAGGGGCGCCGATGAAGCTTTCTTT.

This clone appeared a few times. Other DNA sequences in this sample translate to the same CDR3. The chain recombines TRBV18 with TRBJ1-1, with TRBD1 as a possible D gene (6 bases). This CDR3 has 15 residues. V lost 0 bases and J 1 base, leaving 9 bases between the germline ends. From germline, CDR1 is KGHSH and CDR2 LQKENI. The DNA for the CDR3 is TGTGCCAGCTCACCACCCGGCAGGGGGAACACTGAAGCTTTCTTT. Its translation: CASSPPGRGNTEAFF.

The rearrangement joins TRBV4-3 to TRBJ1-2; D remains ambiguous. The CDR3 has 15 residues. Trimming pared 3 bases from V and 6 bases from J, leaving 17 bases between. Germline loops: CDR1 LGHNA, CDR2 YSLEER. The CDR3 coding sequence is TGCGCCAGCAGCCAGCGGGCCCTCTTAGCAGATGGCTACACCTTC. The encoded protein is CASSQRALLADGYTF.

J is TRBJ1-3 and V is TRBV11-2; D ambiguous. The CDR3 is 14 amino acids. Deletions cut 1 base from V and 4 bases from J, with 8 bases between. Germline-derived CDR1 and CDR2 are SGHAT and FQNNGV. CDR3 nucleotides: TGTGCCAGCAGCTTAGCGGGTTGGGGAAACACCATATATTTT. Amino acid sequence: CASSLAGWGNTIYF.

V and J are TRBV25-1 and TRBJ2-3, with D perhaps TRBD1 (5 bases). The V end lost 7 bases, the J end lost 1 base, and 12 bases lay between the germline ends. CDR1 and CDR2 (germline): MGHDK, SYGVNS. The length of the CDR3 is 14 residues. The DNA of the CDR3 is TGTGCCAGCACGGACACCCAACGCACAGATACGCAGTATTTT. The encoded protein is CASTDTQRTDTQYF.

The rearrangement links TRBV2 to TRBJ2-7; D may be TRBD1 (6 bases). This CDR3 comprises 12 residues. Trimming left V 4 bases short and J 12 bases short, with 16 bases between. CDR1 and CDR2 from the germline V gene are SNHLY and FYNNEI. The CDR3 sequence: CASSVDSSRRYF. CDR3 sequence (DNA): TGTGCCAGCAGTGTGGACAGCTCTCGCAGGTACTTC. Combining the CDR3 with reference TRBV2 and TRBJ2-7 gives the whole variable domain EPEVTQTPSHQVTQMGQEVILRCVPISNHLYFYWYRQILGQKVEFLVSFYNNEISEKSEIFDDQFSVERPDGSNFTLKIRSTKLEDSAMYFCASSVDSSRRYFGPGTRLTVT.

The chain's CDR3 is CASRRGGREQYF. CDR3 bases: TGTGCCAGCAGGCGGGGGGGCCGGGAGCAGTACTTC. The chain is built from TRBV11-3 and TRBJ2-7, with 9 nucleotides matching TRBD2. This CDR3 spans 12 amino acids. The V gene's germline CDR1 is SGHNT and CDR2 YENEEA. V was clipped by 6 bases and J by 7 bases; unmatched bases: 4.

The V gene is TRBV30, the J gene TRBJ1-2; TRBD1 might be the D (5 bases). Between the trimmed V and J ends, which lost 4 bases and 8 bases, there was a span of 14 bases. CDR1 and CDR2 (germline): GTSNPN, SVGIG (reference sequence). CDR3 size: 12 residues. This CDR3 is CAWTVGGSGYTF. CDR3 sequence (DNA): TGTGCCTGGACCGTGGGGGGGAGCGGCTACACCTTC.

The V and J genes are TRBV5-8 and TRBJ2-5; unclear D gene. CDR1 and CDR2 from the germline V gene are SGHTS and YDEGEE. The CDR3 length is 13 residues. The V and J ends lost 2 bases and 4 bases respectively, with 9 bases between them. CDR3 sequence (DNA): TGTGCCAGCAGCTTCGTAGTGGTAGAGACCCAGTACTTC. Translation: CASSFVVVETQYF.

The rearrangement uses TRBV6-2 or TRBV6-3 and TRBJ2-3, with D perhaps TRBD1 (5 bases). Germline V gene data show CDR1 as MNHEY and CDR2 as SVGEGT. V was shortened by 6 bases and J by 5 bases, with 24 bases between the two germline ends. The CDR3 has 17 amino acids. DNA of the CDR3: TGTGCCAGCAGCACCCTTCCCAGGGCCCAAGGTAGAGATACGCAGTATTTT. Protein product: CASSTLPRAQGRDTQYF.

CDR3 nucleotide sequence: TGTGCCAGCTCACCAGCAGATGGAAACACCATATATTTT. Protein sequence: CASSPADGNTIYF. The chain links TRBV18 to TRBJ1-3; D is unclear. Trimming took off 2 bases at V and 3 bases at J, with 5 bases between the two ends. CDR1 KGHSH and CDR2 LQKENI come from the germline V gene. The CDR3 extends over 13 amino acids.